This T cell receptor beta chain was identified in a study of blood T cell repertoires in COVID-19. Study background: Whether acute or convalescent, the COVID-19 samples came from the United States, Italy and Spain.

CDR1 and CDR2 (germline): MGHRA, YSYEKL. The CDR3 is 16 amino acids. Trimming took 1 base from V and 5 from J, leaving 15 bases between them. In the authors' methods: Quantification of nucleated cells was approximated via reference gene primer amplification. Some clones are missing from TCRdb's copy, which holds only in-frame ones; the method was immunoSEQ multiplex PCR. That table is the source of V, J and clone size, and D and trimming were worked out from the DNA. The sample lists more than 250,000 clones; almost 85% were seen once. The J gene is TRBJ2-1, the V gene TRBV4-1; no firm D call. The source material was peripheral blood. This TCR derives from a man aged 45-65 years with active or convalescent COVID-19. The DNA of the CDR3 is TGCGCCAGCAGCCAAGTTGGCCCAGGTCTCGACAATGAGCAGTTCTTC. Its protein is CASSQVGPGLDNEQFF.